The 32 T cell receptor beta chains below all came from one sample that was sequenced in a study of technical replicates of blood from a few donors. Data came from immunoSEQ multiplex PCR; TCRdb stores just in-frame clones and leaves some out. Here the sample spans about 84,000 clones, 95% to 98% being singletons. Sequenced sample: T cells isolated from PBMCs. These receptors all come from a human donor in good health.

This chain joins TRBV2 and TRBJ2-1, with D maybe TRBD2 (5 bases). Germline CDR1 is SNHLY and CDR2 is FYNNEI. The CDR3 length is 15 residues. V lost 7 bases and J lost 8, with 21 bases in between. This chain's CDR3 is CASNRLARGGYEQFF. In nucleotides, the CDR3 is TGTGCCAGCAACCGCCTAGCACGGGGTGGCTATGAGCAGTTCTTC.

The rearrangement links TRBV25-1 to TRBJ1-1; D is uncertain. V lost 4 bases, J lost 1 base, and 4 bases lay in between. In germline, CDR1 is MGHDK, CDR2 SYGVNS. There are 12 residues in the CDR3. The CDR3: CASSGGNTEAFF. The CDR3 coding sequence is TGTGCCAGCAGTGGAGGGAACACTGAAGCTTTCTTT.

This chain connects TRBV4-2 to TRBJ2-1, with 8 positions matching TRBD2. With V trimmed by 6 bases and J by 7 bases, 8 bases remained unmatched. This CDR3 is built from 14 residues. Germline CDR1 is LGHNA and CDR2 is YNFKEQ. The CDR3 here is CASRLAGQLNEQFF. CDR3 sequence (DNA): TGTGCCAGCAGGCTAGCGGGTCAACTTAATGAGCAGTTCTTC.

This chain joins TRBV4-1 and TRBJ2-7; 9 bases are shared with TRBD2. This CDR3 is 14 amino acids long. CDR1 is MGHRA and CDR2 is YSYEKL in the germline V gene. The trim removed 7 bases at V and 6 bases at J, leaving 10 bases unmatched. CDR3 protein: CASTLAGVTGEQYF. The CDR3 nucleotides read TGCGCCAGCACCTTAGCGGGAGTAACTGGCGAGCAGTACTTC.

The V gene is TRBV5-1, the J gene TRBJ2-7; 9 bases are shared with TRBD2. CDR1 is SGHRS, CDR2 YFSETQ, per germline. This CDR3 is 14 amino acids long. Trimming removed 1 base from V and 7 bases from J; junction bases left unmatched: 6. The CDR3 loop is CASSLRSGSGEQYF. The CDR3 DNA is TGCGCCAGCAGCTTGCGTAGCGGGAGCGGGGAGCAGTACTTC.

The chain combines TRBV5-6 with TRBJ2-7; 8 bases map to TRBD2. With 1 base clipped from V and 3 bases from J, the junction kept 9 bases outside the gene matches. Germline assignment: CDR1 SGHDT and CDR2 YYEEEE. CDR3 length: 16 amino acids. Here the CDR3 DNA reads TGTGCCAGCAGCTTGCGCCGGCGGGAGGCACTCTACGAGCAGTACTTC. Amino acids: CASSLRRREALYEQYF. Full variable domain (rest looked up from reference TRBV5-6 and TRBJ2-7): DAGVTQSPTHLIKTRGQQVTLRCSPKSGHDTVSWYQQALGQGPQFIFQYYEEEERQRGNFPDRFSGHQFPNYSSELNVNALLLGDSALYLCASSLRRREALYEQYFGPGTRLTVT.

The CDR3 nucleotides are TGTGCCAGCAGTGAGTTGGTGGTCAGGAACAATGAGCAGTTCTTC. Encoded protein: CASSELVVRNNEQFF. The chain uses TRBV25-1 and TRBJ2-1, with D unresolved. Trimming took 3 bases from V and 5 from J, leaving 14 bases between them. Germline values: CDR1 MGHDK, CDR2 SYGVNS. CDR3 size: 15 residues.

The chain carries TRBV7-9 and TRBJ1-1, with 9 bases lining up with TRBD1. The germline V gene has CDR1 SEHNR and CDR2 FQNEAQ (reference sequence). The CDR3 has 14 amino acids. The V segment lost 6 bases and the J segment 3 bases; nucleotides outside the gene matches: 5. CDR3 DNA sequence: TGTGCCAGCAGATTACAGGGGGCGTACACTGAAGCTTTCTTT. It encodes CASRLQGAYTEAFF.

This clone turned up a few times. The rearrangement links TRBV9 to TRBJ1-1, with D unresolved. The CDR3 sequence is 13 residues long. V lost 0 bases and J lost 4, with 7 bases in between. Germline CDR1 is SGDLS and CDR2 is YYNGEE. CDR3 region: CASSVVYSTEAFF. CDR3 DNA: TGTGCCAGCAGCGTAGTGTATAGCACTGAAGCTTTCTTT.

This clone occurred once. The chain uses TRBV6-1 and TRBJ2-7; D is uncertain. CDR3 length: 14 amino acids. Germline assignment: CDR1 MNHNS and CDR2 SASEGT. Deletions cut 3 bases from V and 2 bases from J, with 11 bases between. CDR3: CASSDSGSTYEQYF. The DNA of the CDR3 is TGTGCCAGCAGTGATTCAGGTTCCACCTACGAGCAGTACTTC.

The CDR3 sequence: CASSPRGQGGNQPQHF. In DNA, the CDR3 is TGTGCCAGTAGTCCTCGGGGACAGGGAGGGAATCAGCCCCAGCATTTT. The chain couples TRBV19 to TRBJ1-5; 9 nucleotides line up with TRBD1. The CDR3 length is 16 residues. V dropped 5 bases and J dropped 4; count of bases not matched to a gene: 9. Germline V gene lookup returns CDR1 LNHDA and CDR2 SQIVND (reference sequence).

The chain couples TRBV30 to TRBJ2-5; D uncertain. The CDR3 totals 13 residues. Germline V CDR1 and CDR2: GTSNPN, SVGIG (reference sequence). Trimming took 0 bases from V and 4 from J, leaving 9 bases between them. CDR3 in DNA: TGTGCCTGGAGTGTAGTAGATGGAGAGACCCAGTACTTC. Translated, it gives CAWSVVDGETQYF.

The V call is TRBV28, the J call TRBJ2-5, with a tentative D call TRBD1 (5 bases). V shed 6 bases and J shed 2 bases, with 10 bases lying between them. This CDR3 is 13 amino acids long. The germline gives CDR1 MDHEN, CDR2 SYDVKM. Written as DNA, the CDR3 is TGTGCCAGCAGCTACAGGTTACAAGAGACCCAGTACTTC. Its translation: CASSYRLQETQYF. Full variable domain (rest looked up from reference TRBV28 and TRBJ2-5): DVKVTQSSRYLVKRTGEKVFLECVQDMDHENMFWYRQDPGLGLRLIYFSYDVKMKEKGDIPEGYSVSREKKERFSLILESASTNQTSMYLCASSYRLQETQYFGPGTRLLVL.

The chain has TRBV12-5 and TRBJ2-7, with D maybe TRBD1 (7 bases). The CDR3 sequence is 14 residues long. V lost 7 bases and J 2 bases, leaving 15 bases between the germline ends. The germline CDR1 and CDR2 sequences are LGHNT and FRNRAP. As DNA, the CDR3 is TGTGCTAGTGTTTCGGGGGACAGCGCCTACGAGCAGTACTTC. Amino acids: CASVSGDSAYEQYF.

This clone has only one observation. This sequence joins TRBV9 and TRBJ2-7; TRBD1 agrees at 7 bases. The CDR3 covers 16 residues. Germline assignment: CDR1 SGDLS and CDR2 YYNGEE. The junction had 10 bases not matched to a gene; V was cut back by 4 bases and J by 0 bases. CDR3 amino acids: CASSPRTGPSSYEQYF. The CDR3 DNA is TGTGCCAGCAGCCCCAGGACAGGCCCAAGCTCCTACGAGCAGTACTTC. The full variable domain, its missing parts supplied by reference TRBV9 and TRBJ2-7, is DSGVTQTPKHLITATGQRVTLRCSPRSGDLSVYWYQQSLDQGLQFLIQYYNGEERAKGNILERFSAQQFPDLHSELNLSSLELGDSALYFCASSPRTGPSSYEQYFGPGTRLTVT.

The chain couples TRBV10-1 to TRBJ2-1; TRBD1 aligns across 9 bases. The germline V gene encodes CDR1 WNHNN and CDR2 SYGVQD (reference sequence). The V segment lost 4 bases and the J segment 4 bases; nucleotides outside the gene matches: 5. This CDR3 spans 15 amino acids. The DNA for the CDR3 is TGCGCCAGCAGTGCTCCGGGACAGGGTTACAATGAGCAGTTCTTC. This codes for CASSAPGQGYNEQFF.

This sequence joins TRBV11-2 and TRBJ2-1, with D uncertain. This CDR3 spans 16 amino acids. The V end lost 0 bases, the J end lost 2 bases, and 11 bases lay between the germline ends. Germline V lookup: CDR1 SGHAT, CDR2 FQNNGV. The CDR3 DNA is TGTGCCAGCAGCTTAGAGTTGCGCCCTACCTACAATGAGCAGTTCTTC. Amino acid sequence: CASSLELRPTYNEQFF.

V gene TRBV4-2 combines with J gene TRBJ1-4; the D gene is possibly TRBD1 (6 bases). The CDR3 runs to 15 residues. Germline CDR1 reads LGHNA; CDR2 reads YNFKEQ. Trimming took 2 bases from V and 6 from J, leaving 13 bases between them. The CDR3 DNA sequence: TGTGCCAGCAGCCAACCACAGGGTACGGATGAAAAACTGTTTTTT. Protein: CASSQPQGTDEKLFF.

This CDR3 reads CASRQVAGVYEQFF. In DNA form, the CDR3 reads TGTGCCAGCAGGCAGGTAGCGGGAGTGTATGAGCAGTTCTTC. The V and J genes are TRBV7-8 and TRBJ2-1, with TRBD2 identical over 9 bases. The CDR3 is made up of 14 amino acids. Losses at the gene ends were 6 bases for V and 8 bases for J; bases not matched to a gene: 8. Germline CDR1 is SGHVS and CDR2 is FQNEAQ.

This clone was counted a single time. As DNA, the CDR3 is TGTGCCAGCAGTACGAGACTAGCTACAGATACGCAGTATTTT. The encoded protein is CASSTRLATDTQYF. This chain links TRBV6-5 with TRBJ2-3, with 7 bases fitting TRBD2. The CDR3 loop spans 14 amino acids. V lost 5 bases, J lost 3 bases, and 5 bases stayed unmatched. Germline-derived CDR1 and CDR2 are MNHEY and SVGAGI.

The V gene is TRBV6-4, the J gene TRBJ2-7; 11 positions match TRBD1. Trimming took 2 bases from V and 2 from J; bases not matched to a gene: 2. The germline CDR1 and CDR2 sequences are MRHNA and SNTAGT. The CDR3 loop spans 15 amino acids. CDR3: CASSDGQGAPYEQYF. CDR3 DNA sequence: TGTGCCAGCAGTGACGGACAGGGGGCTCCCTACGAGCAGTACTTC.

The V and J genes are TRBV6-1 and TRBJ2-7; 9 bases are shared with TRBD2. CDR1 and CDR2 (germline): MNHNS, SASEGT. V shed 3 bases and J 0 bases; nucleotides not matched to a gene: 6. This CDR3 has 16 residues. The CDR3 DNA follows: TGTGCCAGCAGTGACCTCCTTAGCGGGAGCTCCTACGAGCAGTACTTC. Translated: CASSDLLSGSSYEQYF.

This clone occurred once. V usage is TRBV5-1 and J usage is TRBJ2-3; 12 positions agree with TRBD2. The CDR3 is made up of 16 amino acids. CDR1 is SGHRS, CDR2 YFSETQ, per germline. V trimming: 0 bases; J trimming: 5 bases; junction bases outside the gene matches: 4. In DNA, the CDR3 is TGCGCCAGCAGCTTGGCTAGCGGGGGGGCCGAAGATACGCAGTATTTT. As protein: CASSLASGGAEDTQYF.

The chain employs TRBV5-4 and TRBJ2-5; 10 bases are a match to TRBD2. This CDR3 has 15 amino acids. The V gene's germline CDR1 is SGHNT and CDR2 YYREEE (reference sequence). With V trimmed by 4 bases and J by 5 bases, 8 bases remained unmatched. This chain's CDR3 is CASSPGTSAGETQYF. CDR3 DNA sequence: TGTGCCAGCAGCCCCGGGACTAGCGCTGGTGAGACCCAGTACTTC.

The rearrangement links TRBV4-1 to TRBJ1-1, with 8 bases that match TRBD1. The CDR3 sequence is 17 residues long. CDR1 and CDR2 from the germline V gene are MGHRA and YSYEKL. Trimming took 5 bases from V and 0 from J; bases not matched to a gene: 11. The CDR3 spells CASSIDRGRRMNTEAFF. Written as DNA, the CDR3 is TGCGCCAGCAGCATCGACAGGGGACGAAGAATGAACACTGAAGCTTTCTTT.

V and J are TRBV28 and TRBJ2-7, with a possible D match to TRBD1 (5 bases). The germline V gene has CDR1 MDHEN and CDR2 SYDVKM. The CDR3 is 15 residues long. V lost 1 base and J 5 bases, leaving 15 bases between the germline ends. The CDR3 spells CASSLFSRVLHEQYF. The CDR3 DNA follows: TGTGCCAGCAGTTTATTTAGCAGGGTATTACACGAGCAGTACTTC.

The V call is TRBV19, the J call TRBJ2-3, with TRBD2 identical over 7 bases. The CDR3 is made up of 14 amino acids. The V gene's germline CDR1 is LNHDA and CDR2 SQIVND (reference sequence). J gave up 6 bases and V 2 bases, and 5 bases lay outside the gene matches. The CDR3 bases are TGTGCCAGTAGTATACGGCGGGGGTGGGATACGCAGTATTTT. Its translation: CASSIRRGWDTQYF.

The chain joins TRBV7-9 to TRBJ2-1; possible D gene TRBD2, 5 bases. The CDR3 has 15 amino acids. With 5 bases removed from V and 2 bases from J, the gap between germline ends came to 13 bases. CDR1 is SEHNR and CDR2 is FQNEAQ in the germline V gene (reference sequence). The CDR3 DNA follows: TGTGCCAGCAGCCCACTTGGGAGCCCCTACAATGAGCAGTTCTTC. This codes for CASSPLGSPYNEQFF.

The rearrangement links TRBV28 to TRBJ1-1; D possibly corresponds to TRBD1 (6 bases). Germline V gene data show CDR1 as MDHEN and CDR2 as SYDVKM. V was cut by 6 bases and J by 6 bases, with 14 bases left in between. The CDR3 length is 13 residues. The CDR3 nucleotides read TGTGCCAGCAGACCCTTGGGGGCGCCTGAAGCTTTCTTT. It yields the protein CASRPLGAPEAFF.

This clone was seen once. The chain joins TRBV2 to TRBJ2-1, with D maybe TRBD2 (5 bases). Per germline, CDR1 SNHLY and CDR2 FYNNEI. CDR3 size: 14 residues. Trimming took off 4 bases at V and 8 bases at J, with 15 bases between the two ends. CDR3 region: CASSGDRRRDEQFF. Here the CDR3 DNA reads TGTGCCAGCAGTGGGGATAGGAGGCGTGATGAGCAGTTCTTC.

The chain combines TRBV4-1 with TRBJ2-4; 8 bases map to TRBD1. The CDR3 covers 12 residues. The junction had 5 bases not matched to a gene; V was cut back by 9 bases and J by 7 bases. The germline gives CDR1 MGHRA, CDR2 YSYEKL. This CDR3 reads CARGTGRNIQYF. For the CDR3, the DNA is TGCGCCAGAGGGACAGGTCGGAACATTCAGTACTTC.

DNA of the CDR3: TGTGCCAGCAGGACGGGGGTCTTCATGAACACTGAAGCTTTCTTT. It encodes CASRTGVFMNTEAFF. The V call is TRBV6-1, the J call TRBJ1-1, with D possibly matching TRBD1 (5 bases). The CDR3 contains 15 residues. Germline V gene sequence: CDR1 MNHNS, CDR2 SASEGT. Deletions cut 6 bases from V and 0 bases from J, with 14 bases between.